Included here is one T cell receptor beta chain sequence, with context. This entry is derived from a study of cytomegalovirus exposure and HLA in healthy donors. V lost 0 bases to trimming and J lost 5 bases; unmatched junction nucleotides: 16. The CDR3 length is 20 residues. Germline V gene data show CDR1 as LGHNA and CDR2 as YNFKEQ. The PCR was carried out with 60 Vbeta primers and 13 Jbeta primers. Data came from immunoSEQ multiplex PCR; TCRdb stores just in-frame clones and leaves some out. This table holds more than 150,000 clones, around 84% found once. Sample: PBMCs. This clonotype was sampled from a girl under 10 years old in good health and CMV-seropositive. V gene TRBV4-2 combines with J gene TRBJ1-6; 7 bases line up with TRBD1. CDR3 sequence reads: CASSQDRSPTGEYDNSPLHF. DNA for the CDR3: TGTGCCAGCAGCCAAGATCGTAGCCCCACAGGGGAATATGATAATTCACCCCTCCACTTT.